This record covers a single T cell receptor beta chain. TCRdb called clones again from the PCR reads with MiXCR. The sample has fewer than 6,000 clones, 25% to 35% seen once. The record originates from a study of metastatic and nonmetastatic thyroid tumors. With V trimmed by 3 bases and J by 5 bases, 9 bases remained unmatched. The germline V gene has CDR1 SGHDT and CDR2 YYEEEE. The CDR3 totals 15 residues. The entire patient cohort was treatment-naive prior to thyroid surgery. The sample consisted of adjacent normal tissue. This chain joins TRBV5-6 and TRBJ2-7; 9 nucleotides agree with TRBD2. The clonotype was recovered from a female donor with papillary thyroid cancer or a benign thyroid nodule (not recorded which). Some clones in this sample may be carry-over from other donors' samples. This chain's CDR3 is CASSSIAGVRDEQYF. CDR3 nucleotides: TGTGCCAGCAGCTCCATAGCGGGAGTAAGAGACGAGCAGTACTTC.